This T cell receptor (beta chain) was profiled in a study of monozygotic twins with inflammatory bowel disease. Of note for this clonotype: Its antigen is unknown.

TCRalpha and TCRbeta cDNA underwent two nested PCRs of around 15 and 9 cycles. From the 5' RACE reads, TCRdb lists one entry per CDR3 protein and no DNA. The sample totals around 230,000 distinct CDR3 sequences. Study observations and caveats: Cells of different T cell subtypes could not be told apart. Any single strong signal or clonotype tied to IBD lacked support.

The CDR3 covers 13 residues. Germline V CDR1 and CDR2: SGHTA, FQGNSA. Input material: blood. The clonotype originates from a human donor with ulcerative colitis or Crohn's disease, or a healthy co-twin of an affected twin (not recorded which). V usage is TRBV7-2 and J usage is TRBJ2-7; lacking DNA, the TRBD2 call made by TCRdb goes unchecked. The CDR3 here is CASRQLLPYEQYF.